This TCR beta chain appears in the sequencing data of a study of blood T cell repertoires in COVID-19. The V gene lost 2 bases and the J gene lost 3 bases, with 12 bases spanning the gap. Germline V gene data show CDR1 as SGHTA and CDR2 as FQGNSA. The CDR3 consists of 15 residues. Participants, roughly 18 to 89 years old, spanned fewer than 25 US areas. Participants had their cohort set by participant-reported clinical history. Donors in Cohort 3 who had recovered were those with two negative PCRs, healthcare professional clearance, or resolution of their symptoms. Authors' processing steps: Reference gene primer amplification gave estimated nucleated cell counts. The data were produced by immunoSEQ multiplex PCR, yet TCRdb's version contains in-frame clones alone and is incomplete. Clonal size and the V and J genes are those of that table, whereas D and trimming came from the DNA. The table lists 490,000 or so clones, 80% to 90% of them singletons, with around 8% in the top ten.

This clone was recorded a few times. Sequencing input: PBMCs or T cells enriched from blood (not recorded which). The chain joins TRBV7-2 to TRBJ2-3; tentative D call: TRBD2 (5 bases). This clonotype was obtained from a woman aged 55-69 years who had recovered from COVID-19. As DNA, the CDR3 is TGTGCCAGCAGCTTATACGGGGTGGAAACAGATACGCAGTATTTT. Residues: CASSLYGVETDTQYF.